The following is a TCR beta chain sequence with its context. These data belong to a study of identifying expanded T cells in peripheral blood. Method: immunoSEQ multiplex PCR; TCRdb's copy keeps in-frame clones and lacks some. The sample has 60,000 to 70,000 clones, over 75% seen once. V lost 3 bases to trimming and J lost 13 bases, with 17 bases between them. The germline V gene encodes CDR1 SQVTM and CDR2 ANQGSEA. The CDR3 is 12 residues long. The sequence came from a person aged 18-70 years in good health. This rearrangement joins TRBV29-1 to TRBJ2-3, with D unclear. Specimen: blood. The DNA for the CDR3 is TGCAGCGTTGACAATCGGGCAGGTTTTAAGTATTTT. It is translated as CSVDNRAGFKYF.